One sample yielded the 29 T cell receptor beta chains listed below, sequenced in a study of blood T cell repertoires in COVID-19. Sequencing used immunoSEQ multiplex PCR; TCRdb keeps in-frame clones, though not all of them. The sample has roughly 330,000 clones; approximately 87% are singletons. Sequenced sample: PBMCs or T cells enriched from blood (not recorded which). All receptors come from a woman aged 25 to 39 who had recovered from COVID-19.

The chain carries TRBV28 and TRBJ2-7; a weak D match, TRBD2 (5 bases). V dropped 6 bases and J dropped 8 bases, with 11 bases sitting between them. The length of the CDR3 is 11 residues. Germline CDR1 MDHEN, CDR2 SYDVKM. The CDR3 is CASSPRGKQYF. The CDR3 DNA reads TGTGCCAGCAGCCCTAGAGGGAAGCAGTACTTC.

The V call is TRBV19, the J call TRBJ1-3; D gene ambiguous. CDR3 length: 15 amino acids. Germline V CDR1 and CDR2: LNHDA, SQIVND (reference sequence). Trimming removed 6 bases at V and 3 bases at J, with 15 bases between. The CDR3: CASRIGEAFGNTIYF. The CDR3 DNA reads TGTGCCAGTAGGATCGGAGAGGCTTTTGGAAACACCATATATTTT.

The chain employs TRBV12-1 and TRBJ1-4. TRBV12-1 is deemed a pseudogene. The CDR3 sequence is 14 residues long. CDR3 protein: CASSLEWCGEKLFF. DNA for the CDR3: TGTGCCAGCAGCTTGGAATGGTGCGGCGAAAAACTGTTTTTT.

This clone has only one observation. The DNA for the CDR3 is TGTGCCAGTAGTATACCAGGTAGCGGGGGCTACGAGCAGTACTTC. This sequence encodes CASSIPGSGGYEQYF. The gene calls are TRBV19 and TRBJ2-7; 9 bases fit TRBD2. Losses at the gene ends were 2 bases for V and 3 bases for J; bases not matched to a gene: 5. CDR3 length equals 15 residues. Germline assignment: CDR1 LNHDA and CDR2 SQIVND (reference sequence).

The J gene is TRBJ2-2, the V gene TRBV30, with 12 bases that match TRBD2. Per the germline V gene, CDR1 is GTSNPN and CDR2 is SVGIG (reference sequence). This CDR3 is built from 17 residues. V was pared by 4 bases and J by 0 bases, with 6 bases of the junction left unmatched. CDR3: CAWIRLAGGPNTGELFF. The CDR3 coding sequence is TGTGCCTGGATTCGTCTAGCGGGGGGGCCGAACACCGGGGAGCTGTTTTTT.

This clone was picked up a small number of times. The chain joins TRBV2 to TRBJ2-7, with TRBD1 matching 10 bases. Germline V gene sequence: CDR1 SNHLY, CDR2 FYNNEI. The V and J ends lost 2 bases and 6 bases, in that order; junction bases with no gene match: 10. The CDR3 totals 16 residues. The CDR3 DNA follows: TGTGCCAGCAGTGAATGGCTGGGGACAGGGGACGGCGAGCAGTACTTC. It is translated as CASSEWLGTGDGEQYF.

The rearrangement joins TRBV4-2 to TRBJ1-3; D is unresolved. With 3 bases removed from V and 0 bases from J, the gap between germline ends came to 12 bases. CDR1 is LGHNA, CDR2 YNFKEQ, per germline. The CDR3 is 16 residues long. DNA for the CDR3: TGTGCCAGCAGCCAGGGCCTCCGGGGCTCTGGAAACACCATATATTTT. This encodes CASSQGLRGSGNTIYF.

V and J are TRBV14 and TRBJ2-1, with TRBD1 matching over 7 bases. After removal of 2 bases from V and 0 bases from J, the junction contained 1 base not matched to a gene. Germline V gives CDR1 SGHDN, CDR2 FVKESK. The CDR3 runs 15 residues. The CDR3 spells CASSQTGASYNEQFF. CDR3 coding DNA: TGTGCCAGCAGCCAAACAGGGGCCTCCTACAATGAGCAGTTCTTC.

The chain is built from TRBV4-1 and TRBJ1-4; D is undetermined. The CDR3 totals 13 residues. The V and J ends lost 3 bases and 4 bases respectively, with 6 bases between them. CDR1 and CDR2 (germline): MGHRA, YSYEKL. The CDR3: CASSQHGNEKLFF. For the CDR3, the DNA is TGCGCCAGCAGCCAGCACGGTAATGAAAAACTGTTTTTT.

The J gene is TRBJ2-1, the V gene TRBV10-2; D is perhaps TRBD2 (6 bases). Germline CDR1 and CDR2: WSHSY and SAAADI. Trimming cost V 5 bases and J 5 bases, with 10 bases left between them. The CDR3 spans 13 residues. The CDR3 DNA follows: TGCGCCAGCAGTCCGGCGGGACACAATGAGCAGTTCTTC. As protein: CASSPAGHNEQFF.

The V and J genes are TRBV14 and TRBJ1-2; D gene uncertain. The CDR3 contains 16 residues. V lost 4 bases and J 8 bases, leaving 23 bases between the germline ends. In germline, CDR1 is SGHDN, CDR2 FVKESK. The DNA of the CDR3 is TGTGCCAGCAGCCCCAAGGATGGCGGGCTCCTATGGGGCTACACCTTC. Protein: CASSPKDGGLLWGYTF.

To note about this clone: Other nucleotide sequences in the sample specify the same CDR3. The V call is TRBV3-1 (or the pseudogene TRBV3-2), the J call TRBJ2-2; D is ambiguous. V shed 1 base and J shed 1 base, with 4 bases lying between them. Germline V lookup: CDR1 LGHDT, CDR2 YNNKEL (reference sequence). The CDR3 loop spans 14 amino acids. The CDR3 DNA reads as TGTGCCAGCAGCCAAGGACTGAACACCGGGGAGCTGTTTTTT. It specifies CASSQGLNTGELFF.

This chain connects TRBV27 to TRBJ1-5; D unclear. The V end lost 4 bases, the J end lost 0 bases, and 4 bases lay between the germline ends. The germline V gene encodes CDR1 MNHEY and CDR2 SMNVEV (reference sequence). The CDR3 spans 13 residues. The CDR3 loop reads CASSYGSNQPQHF. The CDR3 nucleotides are TGTGCCAGCAGTTACGGTAGCAATCAGCCCCAGCATTTT.

The chain employs TRBV2 and TRBJ2-1; TRBD2 might be the D (6 bases). Trimming stripped 6 bases from V and 5 bases from J, with 11 bases between. Germline CDR1 reads SNHLY; CDR2 reads FYNNEI. The CDR3 loop spans 13 amino acids. The CDR3 region has the DNA TGTGCCAGCAGCCGGGACTCTAACAATGAGCAGTTCTTC. It encodes CASSRDSNNEQFF.

The count of this clone is one. The J gene is TRBJ1-2, the V gene TRBV11-1, with TRBD1 as a possible D gene (6 bases). This CDR3 spans 14 amino acids. Germline loops: CDR1 SGHAT, CDR2 FQDESV (reference sequence). The ends were cut back, 5 bases at V and 2 bases at J, with 12 bases in the middle. For the CDR3, the DNA is TGTGCCAGCAGCGACGGACAGAGGAACTATGGCTACACCTTC. Translating gives CASSDGQRNYGYTF.

The gene calls are TRBV7-2 and TRBJ1-6; 8 bases agree with TRBD1. Losses at the gene ends were 2 bases for V and 4 bases for J; bases not matched to a gene: 7. Germline V CDR1 and CDR2: SGHTA, FQGNSA. The CDR3 runs to 17 residues. CDR3 loop: CASSLNAGQDYNSPLHF. CDR3 bases: TGTGCCAGCAGCTTAAATGCGGGACAGGATTATAATTCACCCCTCCACTTT.

The chain recombines TRBV30 with TRBJ1-6, with D unclear. Germline V gene data show CDR1 as GTSNPN and CDR2 as SVGIG (reference sequence). V lost 0 bases to trimming and J lost 0 bases, with 6 bases between them. The CDR3 is 15 residues long. This CDR3 reads CAWSVTSSYNSPLHF. CDR3 DNA sequence: TGTGCCTGGAGTGTAACCAGCTCCTATAATTCACCCCTCCACTTT.

The V and J genes are TRBV6-5 and TRBJ2-1; unclear D gene. CDR1 and CDR2 (germline): MNHEY, SVGAGI. The germline V and J ends were trimmed by 2 bases and 8 bases, with 10 bases remaining between them. CDR3 size: 13 residues. The DNA for the CDR3 is TGTGCCAGCAGTTACCCCGACCGGGATGAGCAGTTCTTC. Its protein is CASSYPDRDEQFF.

V usage is TRBV2 and J usage is TRBJ1-1; no definite D call. The germline V gene has CDR1 SNHLY and CDR2 FYNNEI. The V and J ends lost 5 bases and 0 bases respectively, with 19 bases between them. The CDR3 sequence is 17 residues long. CDR3 coding DNA: TGTGCCAGCAGTCCCCGTCGTCTCGGGGAAATGAACACTGAAGCTTTCTTT. Its translation is CASSPRRLGEMNTEAFF.

The chain employs TRBV27 and TRBJ1-2, with 7 bases lining up with TRBD1. The ends lost 8 bases at V and 7 bases at J; junction bases unmatched: 7. CDR1 MNHEY and CDR2 SMNVEV come from the germline V gene (reference sequence). The CDR3 sequence is 12 residues long. The CDR3 region is CASGIGGLGYTF. Written as DNA, the CDR3 is TGTGCCAGCGGGATAGGGGGCCTTGGCTACACCTTC.

With respect to this clone: Other DNA sequences in the sample encode the same CDR3. The chain employs TRBV12-3 or TRBV12-4 and TRBJ1-2; possibly TRBD1 for D (6 bases). This CDR3 is 13 amino acids long. With 1 base removed from V and 3 bases from J, the gap between germline ends came to 6 bases. The CDR3 sequence: CASSLDRDYGYTF. The CDR3 DNA reads TGTGCCAGCAGTTTAGACAGGGACTATGGCTACACCTTC.

V usage is TRBV7-9 and J usage is TRBJ1-6; TRBD1 matches at 7 bases. The J segment lost 8 bases and the V segment lost 3 bases, leaving 4 bases of the junction unmatched. The CDR3 runs 14 residues. Germline CDR1 and CDR2: SEHNR and FQNEAQ (reference sequence). The CDR3 protein is CASSFKDRYSPLHF. As DNA, the CDR3 is TGTGCCAGCAGCTTTAAGGACAGGTATTCACCCCTCCACTTT.

The chain is built from TRBV2 and TRBJ1-1; TRBD1 agrees at 8 bases. J was trimmed by 2 bases and V by 5 bases; bases with no gene match: 4. The CDR3 is 14 residues long. Germline V lookup: CDR1 SNHLY, CDR2 FYNNEI. The CDR3 DNA sequence: TGTGCCAGCAGTTGGACAGGGCAAAACACTGAAGCTTTCTTT. This translates into CASSWTGQNTEAFF.

The chain employs TRBV20-1 and TRBJ2-1; a possible D gene is TRBD2 (7 bases). This CDR3 contains 13 residues. V was clipped by 3 bases and J by 8 bases, with 14 bases between them. From germline, CDR1 is DFQATT and CDR2 SNEGSKA (reference sequence). The CDR3 nucleotides are TGCAGTGCTAGTTCGGGGGGCCGGGATGAGCAGTTCTTC. It specifies CSASSGGRDEQFF.

CDR3 nucleotides: TGTGCCAGCAGCTTGGTGGAGGGGGAGCAGTACTTC. Translation: CASSLVEGEQYF. V and J are TRBV5-4 and TRBJ2-7; tentatively, D is TRBD2 (6 bases). The V gene's germline CDR1 is SGHNT and CDR2 YYREEE (reference sequence). V was pared by 0 bases and J by 7 bases, with 8 bases between. There are 12 residues in the CDR3. Full variable domain (rest looked up from reference TRBV5-4 and TRBJ2-7): ETGVTQSPTHLIKTRGQQVTLRCSSQSGHNTVSWYQQALGQGPQFIFQYYREEENGRGNFPPRFSGLQFPNYSSELNVNALELDDSALYLCASSLVEGEQYFGPGTRLTVT.

V gene TRBV9 combines with J gene TRBJ1-2; no definite D call. CDR3 size: 13 residues. Germline V CDR1 and CDR2: SGDLS, YYNGEE. Deletions cut 0 bases from V and 3 bases from J, with 6 bases between. CDR3 sequence reads: CASSVGAYYGYTF. Written as DNA, the CDR3 is TGTGCCAGCAGCGTAGGGGCATACTATGGCTACACCTTC.

CDR3 in amino acids: CASSFTENYGYTF. CDR3 sequence (DNA): TGTGCCAGCAGCTTTACAGAGAACTATGGCTACACCTTC. This chain connects TRBV7-2 to TRBJ1-2; no firm D call. The CDR3 has 13 amino acids. The V gene's germline CDR1 is SGHTA and CDR2 FQGNSA. The ends were cut back, 3 bases at V and 2 bases at J, with 7 bases in the middle. The whole variable domain, remainder taken from reference TRBV7-2 and TRBJ1-2, is GAGVSQSPSNKVTEKGKDVELRCDPISGHTALYWYRQSLGQGLEFLIYFQGNSAPDKSGLPSDRFSAERTGGSVSTLTIQRTQQEDSAVYLCASSFTENYGYTFGSGTRLTVV.

The chain combines TRBV2 with TRBJ2-3; 7 positions agree with TRBD1. Germline V lookup: CDR1 SNHLY, CDR2 FYNNEI. This CDR3 is 14 amino acids long. Trimming at V came to 5 bases and at J to 9 bases, leaving 11 bases not matched to a gene. As DNA, the CDR3 is TGTGCCAGCAGTCCTCTAGGACCGGGACAGACGCAGTATTTT. It translates to CASSPLGPGQTQYF.

This clone showed up just a few times. For the CDR3, the DNA is TGCGCCAGCAGCCAAGGGCGGGGGACTGGAAACACCATATATTTT. Translated: CASSQGRGTGNTIYF. The chain links TRBV4-3 to TRBJ1-3, with a tentative D call TRBD1 (5 bases). Between the trimmed V and J ends, which lost 1 base and 2 bases, there was a span of 9 bases. Germline V gene lookup returns CDR1 LGHNA and CDR2 YSLEER. This CDR3 is built from 15 residues.